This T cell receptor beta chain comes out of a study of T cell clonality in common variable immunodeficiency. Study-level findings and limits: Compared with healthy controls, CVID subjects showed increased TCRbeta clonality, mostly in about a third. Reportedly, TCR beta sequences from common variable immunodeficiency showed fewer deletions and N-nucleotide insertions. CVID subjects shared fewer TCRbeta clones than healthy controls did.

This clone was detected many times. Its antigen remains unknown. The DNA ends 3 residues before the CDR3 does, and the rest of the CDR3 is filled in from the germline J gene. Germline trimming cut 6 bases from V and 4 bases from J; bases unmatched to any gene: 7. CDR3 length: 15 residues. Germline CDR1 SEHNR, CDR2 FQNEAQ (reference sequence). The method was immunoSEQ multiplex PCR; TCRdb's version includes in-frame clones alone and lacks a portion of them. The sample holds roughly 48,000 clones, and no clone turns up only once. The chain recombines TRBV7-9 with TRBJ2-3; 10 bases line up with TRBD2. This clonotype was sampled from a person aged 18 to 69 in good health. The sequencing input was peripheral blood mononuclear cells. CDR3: CASSFTLAGADTQYF. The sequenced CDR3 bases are TGTGCCAGCAGTTTTACTCTAGCGGGAGCAGATACG.